This T cell receptor (beta chain) derives from a study of blood T cell repertoires in COVID-19. Study-wide background: From T cells, B-cell-depleted T cells, or PBMCs came the material, which was cDNA or gDNA.

Profiled with immunoSEQ multiplex PCR; TCRdb holds only in-frame clones, not every one. The sample has about 97,000 clones; approximately 87% are singletons. This receptor was taken from a human donor in a cohort sampled during active COVID-19. Sequences were obtained from peripheral blood.

The CDR3 region is CASSESGSSYNEQFF. The CDR3 DNA is TGTGCCAGCAGTGAGTCGGGGAGCTCCTACAATGAGCAGTTCTTC. J is TRBJ2-1 and V is TRBV6-1, with a weak D call TRBD2 (5 bases). V lost 3 bases, J lost 0 bases, and 9 bases lay in between. Per the germline V gene, CDR1 is MNHNS and CDR2 is SASEGT. The CDR3 contains 15 residues.